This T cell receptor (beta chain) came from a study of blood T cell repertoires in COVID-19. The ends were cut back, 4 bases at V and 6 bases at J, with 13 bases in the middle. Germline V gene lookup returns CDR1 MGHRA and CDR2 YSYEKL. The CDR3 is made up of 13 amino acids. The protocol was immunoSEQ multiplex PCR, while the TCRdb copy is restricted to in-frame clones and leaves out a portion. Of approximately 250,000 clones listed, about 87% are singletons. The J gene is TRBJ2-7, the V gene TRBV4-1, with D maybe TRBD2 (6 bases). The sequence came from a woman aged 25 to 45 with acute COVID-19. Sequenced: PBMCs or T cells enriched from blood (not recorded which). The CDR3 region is CASSPGGSREQYF. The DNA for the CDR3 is TGCGCCAGCAGCCCCGGGGGTAGTCGCGAGCAGTACTTC.